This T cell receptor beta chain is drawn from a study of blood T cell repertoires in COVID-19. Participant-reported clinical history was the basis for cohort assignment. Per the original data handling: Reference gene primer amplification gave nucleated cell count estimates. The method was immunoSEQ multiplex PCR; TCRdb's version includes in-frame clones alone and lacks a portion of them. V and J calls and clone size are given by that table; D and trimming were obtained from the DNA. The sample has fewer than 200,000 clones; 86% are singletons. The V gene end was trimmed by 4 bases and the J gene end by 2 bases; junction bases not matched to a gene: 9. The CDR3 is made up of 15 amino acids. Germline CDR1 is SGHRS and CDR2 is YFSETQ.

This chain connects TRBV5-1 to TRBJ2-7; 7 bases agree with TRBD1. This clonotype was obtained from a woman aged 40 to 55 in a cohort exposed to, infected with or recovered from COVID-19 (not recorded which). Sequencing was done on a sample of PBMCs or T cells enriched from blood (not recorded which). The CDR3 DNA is TGCGCCAGCAGCCCGACCTGGGACAGACCCTACGAGCAGTACTTC. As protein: CASSPTWDRPYEQYF.